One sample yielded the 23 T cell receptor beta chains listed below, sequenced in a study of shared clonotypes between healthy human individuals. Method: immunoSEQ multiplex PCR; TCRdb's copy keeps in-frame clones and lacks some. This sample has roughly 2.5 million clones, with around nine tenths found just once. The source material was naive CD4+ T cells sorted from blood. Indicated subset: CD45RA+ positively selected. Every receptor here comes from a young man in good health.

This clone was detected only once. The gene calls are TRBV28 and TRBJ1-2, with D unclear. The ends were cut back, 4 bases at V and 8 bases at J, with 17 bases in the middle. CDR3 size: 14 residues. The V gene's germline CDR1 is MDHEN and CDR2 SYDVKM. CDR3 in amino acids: CASSSPPPWAGYTF. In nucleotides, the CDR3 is TGTGCCAGCAGTTCGCCCCCCCCATGGGCGGGCTACACCTTC.

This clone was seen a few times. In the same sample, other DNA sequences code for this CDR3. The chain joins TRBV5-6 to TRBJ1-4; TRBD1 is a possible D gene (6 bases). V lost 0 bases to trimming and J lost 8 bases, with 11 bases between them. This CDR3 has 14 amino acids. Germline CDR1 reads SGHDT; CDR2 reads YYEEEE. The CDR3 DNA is TGTGCCAGCAGCTTGGGGGGGCGGTACGAAAAACTGTTTTTT. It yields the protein CASSLGGRYEKLFF.

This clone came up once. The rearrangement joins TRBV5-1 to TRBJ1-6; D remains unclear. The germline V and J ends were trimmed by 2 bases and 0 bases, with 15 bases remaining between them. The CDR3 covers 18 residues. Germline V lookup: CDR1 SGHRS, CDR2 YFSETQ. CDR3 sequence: CASSFSPLESSYNSPLHF. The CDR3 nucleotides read TGCGCCAGCAGCTTTTCCCCCCTCGAGAGCTCCTATAATTCACCCCTCCACTTT.

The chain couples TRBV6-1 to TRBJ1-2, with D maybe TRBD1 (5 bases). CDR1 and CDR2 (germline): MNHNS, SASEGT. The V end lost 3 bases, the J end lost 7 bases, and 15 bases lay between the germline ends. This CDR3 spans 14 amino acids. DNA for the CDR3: TGTGCCAGCAGTGATAGACCGGGGGGAGGTGGCTACACCTTC. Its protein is CASSDRPGGGGYTF.

The CDR3 DNA sequence: TGTGCCAGCAGGACAGGGAGCTCCTATAATTCACCCCTCCACTTT. Translating it yields CASRTGSSYNSPLHF. The rearrangement uses TRBV27 and TRBJ1-6, with TRBD1 matching over 7 bases. This CDR3 is built from 15 residues. Per germline, CDR1 MNHEY and CDR2 SMNVEV (reference sequence). The ends lost 6 bases at V and 0 bases at J; junction bases unmatched: 2.

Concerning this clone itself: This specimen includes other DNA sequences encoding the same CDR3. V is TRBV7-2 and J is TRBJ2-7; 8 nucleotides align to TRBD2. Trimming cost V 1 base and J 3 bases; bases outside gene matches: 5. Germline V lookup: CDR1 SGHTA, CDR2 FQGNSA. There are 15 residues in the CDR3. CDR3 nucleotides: TGTGCCAGCAGCTTAGGCCGGGGGGGGAGCTACGAGCAGTACTTC. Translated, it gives CASSLGRGGSYEQYF.

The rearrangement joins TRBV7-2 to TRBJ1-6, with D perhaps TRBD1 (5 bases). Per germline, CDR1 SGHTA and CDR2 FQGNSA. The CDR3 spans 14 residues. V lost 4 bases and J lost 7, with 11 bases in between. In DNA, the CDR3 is TGTGCCAGCAGCTGGGGCGGATTAAATTCACCCCTCCACTTT. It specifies CASSWGGLNSPLHF.

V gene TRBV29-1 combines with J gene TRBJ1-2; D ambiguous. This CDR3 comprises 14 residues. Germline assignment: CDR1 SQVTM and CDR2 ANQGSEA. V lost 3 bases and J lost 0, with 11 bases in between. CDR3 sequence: CSVEKVLTNYGYTF. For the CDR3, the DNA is TGCAGCGTTGAGAAGGTCCTCACTAACTATGGCTACACCTTC.

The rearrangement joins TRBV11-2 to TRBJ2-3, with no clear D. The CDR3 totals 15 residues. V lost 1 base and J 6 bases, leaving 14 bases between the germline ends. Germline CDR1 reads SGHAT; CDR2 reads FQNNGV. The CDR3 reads CASSLGLSMSDTQYF. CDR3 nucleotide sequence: TGTGCCAGCAGCTTAGGACTTTCTATGTCTGATACGCAGTATTTT.

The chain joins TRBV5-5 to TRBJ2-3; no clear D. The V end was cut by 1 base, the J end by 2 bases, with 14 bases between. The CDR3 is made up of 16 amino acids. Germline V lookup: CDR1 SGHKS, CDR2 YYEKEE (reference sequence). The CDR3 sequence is CASSLLGPASTDTQYF. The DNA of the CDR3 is TGTGCCAGCAGCTTGCTTGGTCCAGCGTCCACAGATACGCAGTATTTT.

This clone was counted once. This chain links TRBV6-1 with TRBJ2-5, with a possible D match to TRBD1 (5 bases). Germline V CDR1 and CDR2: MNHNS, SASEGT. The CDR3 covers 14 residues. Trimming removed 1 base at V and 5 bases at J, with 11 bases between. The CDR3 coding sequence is TGTGCCAGCAGTGAAGGACAGCCCGGGGAGACCCAGTACTTC. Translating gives CASSEGQPGETQYF.

The DNA for the CDR3 is TGTGCCAGCAGTGAAGACGCGGGGCACTCCTACAATGAGCAGTTCTTC. This gives the protein CASSEDAGHSYNEQFF. This sequence joins TRBV2 and TRBJ2-1; tentatively, D is TRBD2 (6 bases). The CDR3 spans 16 residues. Germline CDR1 is SNHLY and CDR2 is FYNNEI. V lost 1 base, J lost 0 bases, and 10 bases lay in between. Full variable domain (remainder filled in from reference TRBV2 and TRBJ2-1): EPEVTQTPSHQVTQMGQEVILRCVPISNHLYFYWYRQILGQKVEFLVSFYNNEISEKSEIFDDQFSVERPDGSNFTLKIRSTKLEDSAMYFCASSEDAGHSYNEQFFGPGTRLTVL.

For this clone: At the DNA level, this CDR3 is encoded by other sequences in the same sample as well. The chain's CDR3 is CASSLAGGNGYTF. Here the CDR3 DNA reads TGTGCCAGCAGTTTAGCAGGGGGCAACGGCTACACCTTC. The V gene is TRBV28, the J gene TRBJ1-2; 8 nucleotides align to TRBD1. The ends lost 2 bases at V and 8 bases at J; junction bases unmatched: 4. The CDR3 covers 13 residues. The V gene's germline CDR1 is MDHEN and CDR2 SYDVKM.

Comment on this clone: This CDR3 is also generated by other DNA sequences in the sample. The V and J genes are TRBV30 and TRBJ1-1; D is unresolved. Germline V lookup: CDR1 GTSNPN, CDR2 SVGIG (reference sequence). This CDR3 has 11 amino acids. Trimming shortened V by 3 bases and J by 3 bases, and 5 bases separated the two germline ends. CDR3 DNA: TGTGCCTGGAGCGAGGACACTGAAGCTTTCTTT. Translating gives CAWSEDTEAFF.

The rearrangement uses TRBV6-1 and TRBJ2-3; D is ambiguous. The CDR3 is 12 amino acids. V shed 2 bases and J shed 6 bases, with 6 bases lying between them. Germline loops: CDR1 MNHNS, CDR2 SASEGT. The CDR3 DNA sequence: TGTGCCAGCAGTGAAAATTGGGATACGCAGTATTTT. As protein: CASSENWDTQYF.

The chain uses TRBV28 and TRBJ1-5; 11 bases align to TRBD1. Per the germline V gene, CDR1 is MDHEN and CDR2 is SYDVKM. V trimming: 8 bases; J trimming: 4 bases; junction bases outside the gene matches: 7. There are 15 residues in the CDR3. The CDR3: CASQTGTGGNQPQHF. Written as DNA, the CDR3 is TGTGCCAGCCAAACCGGGACAGGGGGAAATCAGCCCCAGCATTTT. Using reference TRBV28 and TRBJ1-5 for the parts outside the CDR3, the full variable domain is DVKVTQSSRYLVKRTGEKVFLECVQDMDHENMFWYRQDPGLGLRLIYFSYDVKMKEKGDIPEGYSVSREKKERFSLILESASTNQTSMYLCASQTGTGGNQPQHFGDGTRLSIL.

The CDR3: CASSEWRETNEKLFF. CDR3 DNA: TGTGCCAGCAGTGAATGGCGGGAAACTAATGAAAAACTGTTTTTT. V gene TRBV25-1 combines with J gene TRBJ1-4; D is ambiguous. Trimming cost V 1 base and J 1 base, with 7 bases left between them. Per germline, CDR1 MGHDK and CDR2 SYGVNS. This CDR3 spans 15 amino acids.

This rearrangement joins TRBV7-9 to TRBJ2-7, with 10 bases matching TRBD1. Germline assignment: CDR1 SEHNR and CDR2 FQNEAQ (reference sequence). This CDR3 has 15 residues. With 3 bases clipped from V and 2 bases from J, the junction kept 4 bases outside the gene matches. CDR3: CASSLPGQGPYEQYF. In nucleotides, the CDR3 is TGTGCCAGCAGCTTGCCGGGACAGGGGCCCTACGAGCAGTACTTC.

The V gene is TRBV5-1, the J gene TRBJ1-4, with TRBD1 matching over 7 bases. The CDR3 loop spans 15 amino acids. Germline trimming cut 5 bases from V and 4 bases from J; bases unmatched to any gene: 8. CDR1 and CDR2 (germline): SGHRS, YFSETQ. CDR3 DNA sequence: TGCGCCAGCAGGTTCGGGACAGCAAGTAATGAAAAACTGTTTTTT. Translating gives CASRFGTASNEKLFF.

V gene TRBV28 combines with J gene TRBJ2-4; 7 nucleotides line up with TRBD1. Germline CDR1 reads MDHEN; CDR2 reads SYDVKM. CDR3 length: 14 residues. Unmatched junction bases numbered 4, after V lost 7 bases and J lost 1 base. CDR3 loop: CASTTQGAKNIQYF. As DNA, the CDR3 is TGTGCCAGCACCACACAGGGGGCCAAAAACATTCAGTACTTC.

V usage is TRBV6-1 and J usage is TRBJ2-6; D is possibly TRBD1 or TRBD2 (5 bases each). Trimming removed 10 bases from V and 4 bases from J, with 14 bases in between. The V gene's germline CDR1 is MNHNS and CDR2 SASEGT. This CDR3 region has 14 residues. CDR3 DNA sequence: TGTGCCATTGGGACGGTATCAGGGGCCAACGTCCTGACTTTC. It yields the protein CAIGTVSGANVLTF.

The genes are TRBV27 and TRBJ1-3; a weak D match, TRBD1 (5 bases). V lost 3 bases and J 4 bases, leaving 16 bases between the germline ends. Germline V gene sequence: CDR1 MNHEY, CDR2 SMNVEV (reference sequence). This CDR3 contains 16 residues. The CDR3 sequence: CASSLYPSGNGNTIYF. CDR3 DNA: TGTGCCAGCAGTTTGTATCCGTCAGGGAACGGAAACACCATATATTTT.

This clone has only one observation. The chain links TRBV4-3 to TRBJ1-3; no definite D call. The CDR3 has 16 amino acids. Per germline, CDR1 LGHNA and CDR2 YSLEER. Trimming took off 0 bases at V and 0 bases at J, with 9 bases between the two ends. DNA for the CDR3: TGCGCCAGCAGCCAAGATCTCGTAAGCTCTGGAAACACCATATATTTT. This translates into CASSQDLVSSGNTIYF.